This T cell receptor (beta chain) originates from a study of cytomegalovirus exposure and HLA in healthy donors (dated 2017 in TCRdb). In the study overall: According to an earlier analysis of 550 to 700 of the donors, 150 million to 200 million T cells yielded 100 million or so unique TCR beta sequences and approximately 300 Gb of sequence data. An early release covering about 600 HLA-typed donors comprised about 300 gigabases of sequencing data and 85 million to 100 million unique TCR sequences. The genetic ancestry cluster associated with self-reported Caucasian donors included 70% to 85% of the approximately 430 genotyped donors. The aim of the study was to test whether cataloging public T cell receptors could identify signatures of past pathogen exposure. The T cell repertoires of around 730 subjects were profiled by immunosequencing and related to cytomegalovirus serostatus. In addition to the first cohort of 666 subjects, a separate validation cohort of over 90 different subjects was used. To predict cytomegalovirus infection status, the study brought together high-throughput TCR immunosequencing, statistical association of individual TCRs with disease status, and machine learning. To study patterns of TCR occurrence, a later analysis re-analyzed previously published TCR beta repertoires from around 660 donors and added high-resolution HLA genotyping. Rather than drawing on any new phenotypic data, the later analysis identified candidate immune exposures from TCR beta sequences and the way those sequences occurred across donors. An earlier analysis of some 500 of the donors applied high-throughput TCR beta sequencing to assess whether each TCR beta V gene segment acted as functional or pseudogenic. Alongside the repertoire data, information on donor age, sex, ethnicity and CMV serostatus was compiled. In a later genetic analysis, genome-wide SNP genotypes for about three fifths of the roughly 670 donors were used, and that subset was treated as a discovery cohort. Every discovery cohort repertoire had been produced on one sequencing platform. HLA typing included class I and class II loci at four-digit resolution. The number of typed donors differed by locus: about 620-640 for A, B, C, DRB1 and DQB1; some 500 for DQA1; about 600 for DPA1; and about 450 for DPB1. A few DR-DQ haplotypes were treated as single units for association and clustering because of strong linkage in the cohort. Among about 400 genotyped donors of the cohort, an average of roughly 230,000 unique TCR beta nucleotide sequences was sequenced per donor, of which 15% to 20% were non-productive. Study-level results and caveats: V-gene and J-gene trimming of TCR beta chains was associated with a missense DCLRE1C variant in a later genetic analysis, and the association was replicated in an independent cohort. Compared with equally common non-associated chains, HLA-associated TCR beta chains in a later analysis were more clonally expanded and had lower generation probabilities. Sequencing depth was assumed to be roughly uniform across donors in the presence/absence analyses, though that assumption may not hold. When HLA alleles, especially DR and DQ, strongly co-occurred, TCR associations were difficult to assign to individual alleles. In an earlier analysis of under 600 of the donors, most TCR beta V segments were observed in productive rearrangements about 90% or about 30% of the time, broadly matching IMGT annotations. Because counts were too low, some 17 rarely observed V segments, including chromosome 9 orphons, were excluded from the earlier analysis of fewer than 650 of the donors. The study gave a list of around 170 TCR beta chains associated with cytomegalovirus. At a false discovery rate of 0.05, a later analysis linked 16,951 TCR beta sequences to specific HLA alleles. Most CMV-associated TCR beta chains appeared to be HLA-restricted in a later analysis, and the HLA associations seemed to be driven largely by CMV exposure. In vitro tests confirmed that a few of the cytomegalovirus-associated TCR beta chains recognize cytomegalovirus antigens. HLA typing was unavailable for some donors at each locus, so association tests used only the typed subset. A further reported finding was that TCR beta sequences accurately predicted the HLA-A and HLA-B alleles for most subjects in the first cohort. The 87-base-pair reads could not distinguish some IMGT-functional V segments, including TRBV6-2 and TRBV6-3, so those segments were excluded. In a later analysis, several top co-occurrence clusters were reported to appear linked to parvovirus B19, influenza, CMV and Epstein-Barr virus. According to the authors, the approach could potentially be generalized to other disease states and immunological phenotypes. Most TCR sequences were seen in very few donors, while some public TCRs were found in many individuals. Correlated functional status among segregating V segments might be attributable to linkage disequilibrium, but an unknown experimental factor could not be ruled out. For the cohort, immune exposure information was limited to CMV serostatus. In this cohort, only TCR beta chains were sequenced, and detectable features were limited by the absence of alpha or paired-chain data. A cluster of highly shared sequence variants was judged likely to represent a technical artifact of the sequencing pipeline. In a later analysis, the rate of TCR association differed among HLA loci, with DRB1 alleles having the most associated TCRs and HLA-C alleles having the fewest. Compared with the roughly 670-donor mean, donors in an Asian-associated ancestry cluster had fewer N-insertions in productive TCRs, according to a later genetic analysis. In both the original and validation cohorts, the classifier was reported to diagnose cytomegalovirus status with high specificity and sensitivity.

In total, 600 or so healthy bone marrow donors made up the cohort. At the time of sampling, all cohort members were nominally healthy, though unrecorded immune exposures were likely present. The donor was CMV seronegative and belonged to the group of 352 seronegative cohort members. Each donor provided a peripheral blood sample, and peripheral blood mononuclear cells were used for TCR beta sequencing. Genomic DNA was extracted from the blood cell samples with the Qiagen DNeasy Blood Extraction Kit. Library method: the immunoSEQ multiplex PCR assay. For the multiplex PCR, a mixture combining 60 forward primers for TCR Vbeta segments and 13 reverse primers for TCR Jbeta segments was used. Amplification of the CDR3 region of rearranged TCR beta genes was performed with a multiplex PCR assay on genomic DNA. Amplified TCR beta libraries were sequenced as 87-base-pair reads on the Illumina HiSeq System. Concerning the study's data processing: A later analysis counted about 82 million unique TCR beta chains across the 500 to 850 repertoires, and 10 million to 12 million of these chains were shared by at least two donors. To remove PCR and sequencing errors, raw reads were error-corrected and collapsed into unique sequences using a nearest-neighbor algorithm that merged closely related sequences. V, D and J gene segments were assigned by aligning CDR3 sequences to IMGT reference sequences. For a sequence to be retained, at least a six-nucleotide match to both a V gene segment and a J gene segment was required. Rearrangements were classified as productive when the CDR3 lacked stop codons and remained in frame with V and J, and all other rearrangements were classified as non-productive. CDR3 was defined by IMGT convention, running from the second conserved V-encoded cysteine to the conserved J-encoded phenylalanine. In an earlier analysis of more than 550 of the donors, sequences lacking an unambiguous match to a single V gene segment were excluded. In an earlier analysis of some 590 of the donors, a V segment was called functional when productive rearrangements were above 56.7%, and segregating when the standard deviation between donors exceeded 5%. To diagnose cytomegalovirus status from the catalog of TCR beta chain sequences, a statistical classification framework was built. A later analysis assigned V and J genes by comparing TCR nucleotide sequences with IMGT/GENE-DB human TR gene sequences. In a later analysis, CDR3 sequences and most-parsimonious VDJ recombination scenarios were assigned using the TCRdist pipeline. A later analysis defined each TCR beta chain by its CDR3 amino acid sequence plus V-gene family, and excluded reads lacking a unique V-gene family. To address suspected cross-contamination and a sequencing artifact, a later analysis removed around 590 highly shared, low-generation-probability nucleotide sequences. In a later analysis, a clonal expansion index was calculated for each public chain from normalized within-repertoire ranks of inferred template counts. A later analysis computed generation probabilities with a VDJ recombination model fitted to out-of-frame rearrangements, and checked the results against IGoR. In a later analysis, hypergeometric tests were used to score TCR-TCR, TCR-HLA and TCR-CMV co-occurrence, with a repertoire-size bias correction applied to TCR pairs. In a later analysis, false discovery rates were estimated by permuting HLA or CMV assignments 20 times. A later analysis grouped co-occurring TCRs with DBSCAN, adding TCRdist sequence similarity when clustering within HLA-allele-positive subsets. For co-occurrence clustering, repertoires with fewer than 30,000 or more than 120,000 public chains were excluded, along with roughly 5 repertoires with anomalous nucleotide sharing. As stored in TCRdb, this immuneACCESS dataset retains in-frame rearrangements with V and J assigned. A fraction of the clones does not appear; measured against another copy, unresolved V genes explain less than half of the discrepancy, and the remainder lacks a known reason. The D gene and trimming were derived from the DNA, and the V and J assignments and clone size from that table. For this sample there are 130,000 or so clones; approximately 80% appear just once. The ten largest clonotypes hold about 1.5% of the sample.

Concerning this clone itself: No cognate antigen has been identified for it. Per-nucleotide qualities are absent, and no much larger clonotype sits a single base away.

Trimming takes 8 bases from V and 3 bases from J, and the germline ends sit 9 bases apart. In the germline V gene, CDR1 corresponds to SNHLY and CDR2 to FYNNEI. The cysteine opens and the phenylalanine closes a CDR3 of 12 amino acids. The only DNA kept is the CDR3, 36 bases in frame from the first base. Input material: PBMCs. The chain links TRBV2 with TRBJ2-3; too little of a D gene remains to name it. This clonotype was sampled from a woman aged 18-29 years in good health and CMV-seronegative. The bases read TGTGCCAGCCGGTTACTTACAGATACGCAGTATTTT. Its protein is CASRLLTDTQYF.